This T cell receptor beta chain is from a study of blood T cell repertoires in COVID-19. Here immunoSEQ multiplex PCR was the method, and the copy in TCRdb shows in-frame clones only, minus some. The repertoire holds fewer than 350,000 clones, 65% to 90% seen once, with approximately 4.6% in the top ten. The CDR3 is 15 amino acids. Trimming removed 0 bases from V and 4 bases from J, with 9 bases in between. CDR1 KGHSH and CDR2 LQKENI come from the germline V gene. The specimen sequenced was PBMCs or T cells enriched from blood (not recorded which). This clonotype originated in a woman aged 40-49 years with acute COVID-19. The rearrangement joins TRBV18 to TRBJ1-4, with unresolved D. CDR3 coding DNA: TGTGCCAGCTCACCACCTCTACCGGGTAATGAAAAACTGTTTTTT. It specifies CASSPPLPGNEKLFF.